Described below is a single T cell receptor (beta chain) sequence and its context. Its antigen is not known. TCRdb's copy holds only in-frame clones and misses some; the assay was immunoSEQ multiplex PCR. The table lists 60,000 to 100,000 clones, about 90% of them singletons. This entry belongs to a study of OX40 agonist ivuxolimab in advanced cancers. Study-level results: Low normalized clonal expansion also occurred in some nonresponding patients. CD8+ T cells averaged more expanded clones than CD4+.

CDR3 length: 13 amino acids. Trimming cost V 7 bases and J 8 bases; bases outside gene matches: 5. CDR1 is MDHEN, CDR2 SYDVKM, per germline. Autoimmune disease history or systemic immunosuppression meant exclusion. At cycle 4 day 1, cycle 7 day 1, and baseline, blood was sampled. J is TRBJ1-6 and V is TRBV28; 7 positions agree with TRBD1. The starting material was CD4+ or CD8+ T cells sorted from blood, obtained in a trial of the OX40 agonist ivuxolimab. This TCR was sampled from an adult with an advanced solid tumor such as melanoma, head and neck, liver or kidney cancer. The CDR3 loop reads CASKRQGDSPLHF. The CDR3 coding sequence is TGTGCCAGCAAGAGACAGGGCGATTCACCCCTCCACTTT.